One and the same sample provided the 22 T cell receptor beta chains below, sequenced in a study of T cells in Graves' hyperthyroidism and ophthalmopathy. TCR beta CDR3 sequences were amplified from RNA transcripts. A first-round RT-PCR of the TCR CDR3 used the HTBI primer set. TCRdb passed the multiplex PCR reads through MiXCR, listing each CDR3 protein once. Of about half a million distinct CDR3 sequences detected, 15% to 20% appear once; the ten largest clones hold 47%. Sequences were obtained from blood. These receptors were obtained from a man aged 35-49 years with Graves' ophthalmopathy.

The chain couples TRBV6-2 or TRBV6-3 to TRBJ1-4; TRBD1 matches 8 bases. Germline loops: CDR1 MNHEY, CDR2 SVGEGT. The junction had 6 bases not matched to a gene; V was cut back by 2 bases and J by 10 bases. The CDR3 consists of 14 residues. Here the CDR3 reads CASSYGQGAGKLFF. CDR3 in DNA: TGTGCCAGCAGTTACGGACAGGGTGCTGGAAAACTGTTTTTT.

This chain joins TRBV19 and TRBJ1-3; D is uncertain. Looked up from germline, CDR1 is LNHDA and CDR2 is SQIVND (reference sequence). The V end lost 3 bases, the J end lost 8 bases, and 8 bases lay between the germline ends. There are 12 residues in the CDR3. CDR3 protein: CASSMGLDTIYF. In nucleotides, the CDR3 is TGTGCCAGTAGTATGGGCCTGGACACCATATATTTT. The whole variable domain, filled in from reference TRBV19 and TRBJ1-3, reads DGGITQSPKYLFRKEGQNVTLSCEQNLNHDAMYWYRQDPGQGLRLIYYSQIVNDFQKGDIAEGYSVSREKKESFPLTVTSAQKNPTAFYLCASSMGLDTIYFGEGSWLTVV.

This clonotype has at least ten counts. The chain has TRBV11-3 and TRBJ2-5, with 9 nucleotides matching TRBD2. In germline, CDR1 is SGHNT, CDR2 YENEEA. The V and J ends lost 5 bases and 4 bases, in that order; junction bases with no gene match: 8. There are 15 residues in the CDR3. CDR3 DNA sequence: TGTGCCAGCAGCCAGGGGCGTAGCGGGGGAGAGACCCAGTACTTC. As protein: CASSQGRSGGETQYF.

Comments on this clonotype: A junction end diverges from the germline sequence, so it may reflect a read error. The chain carries TRBV3-1 and TRBJ2-6; no definite D call. CDR1 and CDR2 from the germline V gene are LGHDT and YNNKEL (reference sequence). The CDR3 has 17 residues. Written as DNA, the CDR3 is TGTGCCTGCAGCCAAGGGCGCGTCGGATCTGGGGCCAACGTCCTGACTTTC. Amino acid sequence: CACSQGRVGSGANVLTF.

This clonotype was counted a few times. The chain has TRBV3-1 and TRBJ2-7; 7 bases align to TRBD2. From germline, CDR1 is LGHDT and CDR2 YNNKEL (reference sequence). The CDR3 is made up of 18 amino acids. V dropped 4 bases and J dropped 7; count of bases not matched to a gene: 22. The CDR3 protein is CASSLGAGRTTSWIEQYF. In DNA form, the CDR3 reads TGTGCCAGCAGCCTGGGAGCTGGACGGACGACTAGCTGGATTGAGCAGTACTTC.

This clonotype was counted many times. The gene calls are TRBV7-2 and TRBJ2-7; possible D gene TRBD1, 7 bases. Germline CDR1 and CDR2: SGHTA and FQGNSA. The CDR3 is 14 residues long. V was cut by 3 bases and J by 7 bases, with 16 bases left in between. CDR3 residues: CASSLRGRGGEQYF. CDR3 DNA sequence: TGTGCCAGCAGCTTGAGGGGGCGGGGCGGTGAGCAGTACTTC.

This rearrangement joins TRBV6-1 to TRBJ2-3, with D possibly called TRBD1 or TRBD2 (5 bases each). The CDR3 spans 13 residues. Germline V lookup: CDR1 MNHNS, CDR2 SASEGT. V lost 8 bases to trimming and J lost 4 bases, with 13 bases between them. The DNA of the CDR3 is TGTGCCAGCGAGTATAGGGACGCAGATACGCAGTATTTT. It specifies CASEYRDADTQYF.

The CDR3 sequence: CASSSVGYDGELFF. CDR3 coding DNA: TGTGCCAGCAGTTCCGTGGGTTATGACGGGGAGCTGTTTTTT. The chain links TRBV28 to TRBJ2-2; D remains unclear. V shed 4 bases and J shed 7 bases, with 13 bases lying between them. The CDR3 is 14 amino acids. Looked up from germline, CDR1 is MDHEN and CDR2 is SYDVKM.

J is TRBJ1-2 and V is TRBV24-1, with D possibly being TRBD1 (5 bases). V gave up 4 bases and J gave up 2 bases, with 13 bases separating them. The germline CDR1 and CDR2 sequences are KGHDR and SFDVKD. The CDR3 totals 15 residues. This CDR3 reads CATSEGGEINYGYTF. Here the CDR3 DNA reads TGTGCCACCAGTGAGGGAGGGGAGATAAACTATGGCTACACCTTC.

The chain uses TRBV29-1 and TRBJ2-3; 8 nucleotides align to TRBD2. Germline CDR1 and CDR2: SQVTM and ANQGSEA. Germline trimming cut 7 bases from V and 2 bases from J; bases unmatched to any gene: 11. This CDR3 spans 15 amino acids. CDR3 in DNA: TGCAGCGCCTCGGGACTAGTCTTTTTCACAGATACGCAGTATTTT. Amino acids: CSASGLVFFTDTQYF.

This clonotype has a handful of counts. The rearrangement uses TRBV4-3 and TRBJ2-7, with unresolved D. The germline gives CDR1 LGHNA, CDR2 YSLEER. The CDR3 spans 15 residues. With 0 bases removed from V and 0 bases from J, the gap between germline ends came to 9 bases. The DNA of the CDR3 is TGCGCCAGCAGCCAAGATTCCACGCCCTCCTACGAGCAGTACTTC. This encodes CASSQDSTPSYEQYF.

The table lists this clonotype with many counts. This chain joins TRBV2 and TRBJ1-3, with no clear D. Germline CDR1 reads SNHLY; CDR2 reads FYNNEI. The V end lost 6 bases, the J end lost 5 bases, and 2 bases lay between the germline ends. The CDR3 spans 10 residues. The CDR3 sequence: CASRRNTIYF. CDR3 DNA sequence: TGTGCCAGCAGGCGAAACACCATATATTTT.

The chain recombines TRBV6-1 with TRBJ2-3, with TRBD2 as a possible D gene (7 bases). Germline V lookup: CDR1 MNHNS, CDR2 SASEGT. V dropped 6 bases and J dropped 0 bases, with 16 bases sitting between them. The length of the CDR3 is 16 residues. The CDR3 spells CASSPWRGLSTDTQYF. DNA for the CDR3: TGTGCCAGCAGCCCATGGCGGGGGCTCAGCACAGATACGCAGTATTTT.

This clonotype was observed a handful of times. This sequence joins TRBV4-3 and TRBJ1-5; D perhaps matches TRBD1 (5 bases). With 3 bases removed from V and 1 base from J, the gap between germline ends came to 16 bases. Germline lookup yields CDR1 LGHNA and CDR2 YSLEER. The CDR3 length is 17 residues. CDR3 region: CASSHHRDSVSNQPQHF. CDR3 sequence (DNA): TGCGCCAGCAGCCACCACCGAGACAGTGTCAGCAATCAGCCCCAGCATTTT.

This clonotype was counted at least ten times. The CDR3 spells CASKFTGDRNTEAFF. CDR3 nucleotides: TGCGCCAGCAAATTTACAGGGGATAGGAACACTGAAGCTTTCTTT. The J gene is TRBJ1-1, the V gene TRBV5-1; the match to TRBD1 covers 7 bases. This CDR3 contains 15 residues. CDR1 is SGHRS and CDR2 is YFSETQ in the germline V gene. The trim removed 6 bases at V and 1 base at J, leaving 9 bases unmatched.

This clonotype has at least ten counts. V and J are TRBV12-3 or TRBV12-4 and TRBJ2-2, with TRBD2 matching 7 bases. Unmatched junction bases numbered 4, after V lost 3 bases and J lost 3 bases. The CDR3 is 15 residues long. This CDR3 is CASSLRLADTGELFF. CDR3 nucleotides: TGTGCCAGCAGTTTGAGGCTAGCGGACACCGGGGAGCTGTTTTTT.

The chain is built from TRBV5-1 and TRBJ2-5; D ambiguous. Germline values: CDR1 SGHRS, CDR2 YFSETQ. With 6 bases removed from V and 3 bases from J, the gap between germline ends came to 6 bases. This CDR3 comprises 11 residues. CDR3 sequence reads: CASTLEETQYF. The CDR3, as DNA: TGCGCCAGCACCCTAGAAGAGACCCAGTACTTC. Full variable domain (remainder filled in from reference TRBV5-1 and TRBJ2-5): KAGVTQTPRYLIKTRGQQVTLSCSPISGHRSVSWYQQTPGQGLQFLFEYFSETQRNKGNFPGRFSGRQFSNSRSEMNVSTLELGDSALYLCASTLEETQYFGPGTRLLVL.

CDR3 nucleotides: TGCGCCAGCAGCTTGGCCCTTGGAACCAATGAGCAGTTCTTC. Translating it yields CASSLALGTNEQFF. The chain links TRBV5-1 to TRBJ2-1, with D hard to call. Trimming took 0 bases from V and 6 from J, leaving 10 bases between them. The CDR3 totals 14 residues. Per the germline V gene, CDR1 is SGHRS and CDR2 is YFSETQ.

The gene calls are TRBV12-3 or TRBV12-4 and TRBJ2-7; TRBD1 or TRBD2 may be the D gene (5 bases each). There are 12 residues in the CDR3. Trimming cost V 4 bases and J 6 bases, with 10 bases left between them. The CDR3 protein is CASSSGPGEQYF. CDR3 in DNA: TGTGCCAGCAGTTCGGGACCTGGCGAGCAGTACTTC.

This rearrangement joins TRBV7-8 to TRBJ2-7, with D unresolved. Germline CDR1 reads SGHVS; CDR2 reads FQNEAQ. Trimming stripped 5 bases from V and 3 bases from J, with 17 bases between. This CDR3 is built from 15 residues. CDR3 in DNA: TGTGCCAGCAGCCCCTACGGCAGTGGCGACTACGAGCAGTACTTC. Residues: CASSPYGSGDYEQYF.

The J gene is TRBJ1-2, the V gene TRBV6-5, with 10 bases fitting TRBD1. CDR1 is MNHEY, CDR2 SVGAGI, per germline. CDR3 length equals 15 residues. The V gene end was trimmed by 5 bases and the J gene end by 8 bases; junction bases not matched to a gene: 11. The CDR3 nucleotides read TGTGCCAGCAGTGGGGGACAGGGGTTCGGAGGGGGCTACACCTTC. This gives the protein CASSGGQGFGGGYTF.

The chain carries TRBV20-1 and TRBJ1-4; D is uncertain. Germline V lookup: CDR1 DFQATT, CDR2 SNEGSKA (reference sequence). The V end was cut by 6 bases, the J end by 0 bases, with 11 bases between. The length of the CDR3 is 14 residues. In DNA form, the CDR3 reads TGCAGTGCCCCGGAACCGGCAACTAATGAAAAACTGTTTTTT. Amino acid sequence: CSAPEPATNEKLFF.